Each of the 4 T cell receptor beta chains below was sequenced from the same sample in a study of cytotoxic CD8 clonotypes in ibrutinib-treated CLL. Assay: immunoSEQ multiplex PCR; the TCRdb copy retains only in-frame clones and omits some. Among 30,000 to 50,000 clones, roughly 65% were seen once, and the ten largest hold about 6.8%. The sample in question was PBMCs, obtained at disease progression, from a patient treated with ibrutinib. All receptors come from a human donor with chronic lymphocytic leukemia.

The chain combines TRBV5-4 with TRBJ1-4; D is ambiguous. The V end was cut by 0 bases, the J end by 1 base, with 7 bases between. Germline values: CDR1 SGHNT, CDR2 YYREEE (reference sequence). The CDR3 is 15 amino acids. The CDR3 DNA is TGTGCCAGCAGCTTGGGCCTGCAAACTAATGAAAAACTGTTTTTT. It yields the protein CASSLGLQTNEKLFF.

The V call is TRBV5-5, the J call TRBJ2-3; possible D gene TRBD2, 5 bases. Germline assignment: CDR1 SGHKS and CDR2 YYEKEE (reference sequence). The V and J ends lost 1 base and 2 bases respectively, with 11 bases between them. This CDR3 contains 15 residues. In DNA form, the CDR3 reads TGTGCCAGCAGCTTGTTTGCGGGCTACACAGATACGCAGTATTTT. Translation: CASSLFAGYTDTQYF. Full variable domain (rest looked up from reference TRBV5-5 and TRBJ2-3): DAGVTQSPTHLIKTRGQQVTLRCSPISGHKSVSWYQQVLGQGPQFIFQYYEKEERGRGNFPDRFSARQFPNYSSELNVNALLLGDSALYLCASSLFAGYTDTQYFGPGTRLTVL.

The V and J genes are TRBV4-2 and TRBJ2-1, with TRBD1 as a possible D gene (6 bases). This CDR3 has 16 residues. Germline CDR1 is LGHNA and CDR2 is YNFKEQ. V dropped 1 base and J dropped 7 bases, with 17 bases sitting between them. The CDR3 is CASSQANRGNWNEQFF. The CDR3 DNA is TGTGCCAGCAGCCAAGCTAATAGGGGGAACTGGAATGAGCAGTTCTTC.

This clone was seen a single time. The chain links TRBV28 to TRBJ1-5; unclear D gene. Germline V lookup: CDR1 MDHEN, CDR2 SYDVKM. The CDR3 spans 18 residues. V lost 8 bases and J 0 bases, leaving 23 bases between the germline ends. The CDR3 region is CASDPQSRASYSNQPQHF. For the CDR3, the DNA is TGTGCCAGCGATCCTCAAAGTAGGGCCAGCTATAGCAATCAGCCCCAGCATTTT.